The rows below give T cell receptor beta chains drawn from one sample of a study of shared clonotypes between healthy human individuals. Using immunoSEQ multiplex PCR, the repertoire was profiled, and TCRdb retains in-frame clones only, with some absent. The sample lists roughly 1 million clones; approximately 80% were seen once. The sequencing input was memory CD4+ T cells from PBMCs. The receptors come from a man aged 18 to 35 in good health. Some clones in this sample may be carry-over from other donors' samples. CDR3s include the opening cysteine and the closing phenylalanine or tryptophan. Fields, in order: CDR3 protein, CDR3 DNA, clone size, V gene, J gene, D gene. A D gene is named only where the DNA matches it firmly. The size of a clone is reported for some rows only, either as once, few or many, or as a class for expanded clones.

CASSYLGETEAFF	TGTGCCAGCAGTTACTTGGGGGAAACTGAAGCTTTCTTT	.	TRBV6-5	TRBJ1-1	.
CASSRDGSGANVLTF	TGCGCCAGCAGCCGGGATGGCTCTGGGGCCAACGTCCTGACTTTC	.	TRBV4-3	TRBJ2-6	.
CSVFMRNNEQFF	TGCAGCGTTTTTATGAGGAACAATGAGCAGTTCTTC	.	TRBV29-1	TRBJ2-1	.
CASSPTQGATKYF	TGTGCCAGCAGCCCGACTCAGGGGGCAACGAAGTATTTT	.	TRBV7-3	TRBJ2-3	TRBD1
CAIRPGTASEAFF	TGTGCCATCAGGCCAGGGACAGCAAGTGAAGCTTTCTTT	.	TRBV10-3	TRBJ1-1	TRBD1
CASSYPADSTYGYTF	TGTGCCAGCAGTTACCCCGCCGACAGCACCTATGGCTACACCTTC	.	TRBV6-6	TRBJ1-2	.
CASTPGTRGYEQYF	TGTGCCAGCACCCCCGGGACTAGGGGCTACGAGCAGTACTTC	.	TRBV28	TRBJ2-7	TRBD2
CASSLTRGEQFF	TGTGCCAGCAGTTTAACCCGGGGTGAGCAGTTCTTC	.	TRBV28	TRBJ2-1	.
CASTQQGARAYEQYF	TGTGCCAGCACCCAACAGGGGGCGAGGGCCTACGAGCAGTACTTC	.	TRBV28	TRBJ2-7	TRBD1
CASSLNRGGTQYF	TGTGCCAGCAGCCTCAACAGGGGGGGGACCCAGTACTTC	few	TRBV28	TRBJ2-5	.
CASSLRRQGHEQYF	TGTGCCAGCAGCCTTAGAAGACAGGGCCACGAGCAGTACTTC	.	TRBV28	TRBJ2-7	TRBD1
CASSLGAGLAKNIQHF	TGTGCCAGCAGCTTAGGGGCAGGGCTAGCCAAAAACATTCAGCACTTC	.	TRBV7-9	TRBJ2-4	.
CASSERQETQYF	TGTGCCAGCTCAGAACGACAAGAGACCCAGTACTTC	.	TRBV18	TRBJ2-5	.
CAISESLDREHF	TGTGCCATCAGTGAGTCATTGGACAGGGAACATTTC	.	TRBV10-3	TRBJ2-7	TRBD1
CASSQDRGMVNEQFF	TGTGCCAGCAGCCAAGACAGGGGAATGGTAAATGAGCAGTTCTTC	.	TRBV14	TRBJ2-1	.
CASSRRPDSQPIF	TGTGCCAGCAGCCGCAGGCCCGACAGCCAACCTATCTTC	.	TRBV7-3	TRBJ2-1	.
CASSQGGQARVGNTIYF	TGCGCCAGCAGCCAAGGGGGACAGGCCAGGGTTGGAAACACCATATATTTT	once	TRBV4-1	TRBJ1-3	TRBD1
CATRTGLDEKLFF	TGTGCCACACGGACAGGGCTAGATGAAAAACTGTTTTTT	.	TRBV2	TRBJ1-4	TRBD1
CSVGHDYGYTF	TGCAGCGTCGGACACGACTATGGCTACACCTTC	few	TRBV29-1	TRBJ1-2	.
CASSPQDGQETQYF	TGTGCCAGCTCACCACAGGACGGCCAAGAGACCCAGTACTTC	.	TRBV18	TRBJ2-5	.
CASSRGQGSYEQYF	TGTGCCAGCTCACGAGGACAGGGCTCCTACGAGCAGTACTTC	.	TRBV18	TRBJ2-7	TRBD1
CASSQDRSGATYEQYF	TGTGCCAGCAGCCAAGATAGGAGCGGAGCTACCTACGAGCAGTACTTC	few	TRBV4-2	TRBJ2-7	.
CASSFFGGNTEAFF	TGTGCCAGCAGTTTTTTCGGAGGTAACACTGAAGCTTTCTTT	.	TRBV28	TRBJ1-1	.
CASSRASSGNTIYF	TGCGCCAGCAGCAGAGCAAGCTCTGGAAACACCATATATTTT	.	TRBV4-1	TRBJ1-3	.
CASSLGPSLRGNTIYF	TGTGCCAGCAGTCTCGGTCCTTCCCTTCGGGGAAACACCATATATTTT	.	TRBV27	TRBJ1-3	.
CSAGTSRQFF	TGCAGTGCTGGGACTAGCAGGCAGTTCTTC	.	TRBV20-1	TRBJ2-1	TRBD2
CASSKLGQGATQYF	TGTGCCAGCAGTAAATTGGGACAGGGGGCTACGCAGTATTTT	.	TRBV6-1	TRBJ2-3	TRBD1
CASSPIGSYGYTF	TGTGCCAGCAGCCCAATAGGGTCCTATGGCTACACCTTC	once	TRBV7-6	TRBJ1-2	.
CASNRVSTTDTQYF	TGTGCCAGCAACCGTGTCAGTACCACAGATACGCAGTATTTT	.	TRBV2	TRBJ2-3	.
CASSLLSRAGTEAFF	TGTGCCAGCAGCTTGCTTAGCCGGGCGGGTACTGAAGCTTTCTTT	.	TRBV5-5	TRBJ1-1	.
CASSPWGSNTEAFF	TGTGCCAGCTCACCGTGGGGGTCGAACACTGAAGCTTTCTTT	.	TRBV18	TRBJ1-1	.
CASSQGSGRGEETQYF	TGTGCCAGCAGCCAGGGTAGCGGGAGAGGGGAAGAGACCCAGTACTTC	.	TRBV7-2	TRBJ2-5	TRBD2
CASSQDPGRETQYF	TGTGCCAGCAGCCAAGATCCGGGGAGAGAGACCCAGTACTTC	.	TRBV4-2	TRBJ2-5	.
CASSYTGRMNTEAFF	TGTGCCAGCAGCTATACGGGACGGATGAACACTGAAGCTTTCTTT	once	TRBV5-6	TRBJ1-1	.
CASSSRQGVRETQYF	TGTGCCAGCAGCTCCAGACAGGGTGTGAGGGAGACCCAGTACTTC	.	TRBV5-4	TRBJ2-5	TRBD1
CASSLWLAGGKGQYF	TGTGCCAGCAGTTTGTGGCTAGCGGGAGGTAAGGGGCAGTATTTT	.	TRBV28	TRBJ2-3	TRBD2
CATALPAIQYF	TGTGCCACAGCCCTACCGGCCATTCAGTACTTC	.	TRBV7-9	TRBJ2-4	.
CAWSRGGAQPQHF	TGTGCCTGGAGCAGGGGGGGAGCTCAGCCCCAGCATTTT	few	TRBV30	TRBJ1-5	TRBD1
CASSQTRDSFNYGYTF	TGTGCCAGCAGCCAGACCCGGGACAGCTTTAACTATGGCTACACCTTC	once	TRBV27	TRBJ1-2	TRBD1
CASSQVRAGTYEQYF	TGCGCCAGCAGCCAAGTGAGGGCGGGAACTTACGAGCAGTACTTC	.	TRBV4-1	TRBJ2-7	.
CASTPGIISGNTIYF	TGTGCCAGTACCCCAGGGATTATCTCTGGAAACACCATATATTTT	.	TRBV19	TRBJ1-3	.
CAWSARAQGNEQFF	TGTGCCTGGAGTGCCCGGGCACAGGGGAATGAGCAGTTCTTC	.	TRBV30	TRBJ2-1	TRBD1
CASSFLNEKLFF	TGTGCCAGCAGCTTCCTTAATGAAAAACTGTTTTTT	.	TRBV7-2	TRBJ1-4	.
CASSLSGQGARGYTF	TGCGCCAGCAGCCTTTCGGGACAGGGGGCGAGGGGCTACACCTTC	.	TRBV5-1	TRBJ1-2	TRBD1
CASSGRPSTDTQYF	TGTGCCAGCAGTGGTAGGCCTAGCACAGATACGCAGTATTTT	.	TRBV27	TRBJ2-3	.
CASSQEWGSRGQQYF	TGTGCCAGCAGCCAAGAATGGGGAAGCAGAGGACAGCAGTACTTC	.	TRBV14	TRBJ2-7	.
CATRSGDSYNEQFF	TGTGCCACCAGGTCTGGGGACTCCTACAATGAGCAGTTCTTC	.	TRBV10-3	TRBJ2-1	.
CASKWLAGANTGELFF	TGCGCCAGCAAATGGCTAGCGGGAGCGAACACCGGGGAGCTGTTTTTT	.	TRBV5-1	TRBJ2-2	TRBD2
CASSLPRTSGLNNEQFF	TGCGCCAGCAGTCTACCGCGGACTAGCGGCCTTAATAATGAGCAGTTCTTC	.	TRBV10-1	TRBJ2-1	TRBD2
CASSPLVLGLGISGNTIYF	TGTGCCAGCTCACCACTGGTCCTCGGGTTGGGAATCTCTGGAAACACCATATATTTT	.	TRBV18	TRBJ1-3	.
CASSDGTGVYQPQHF	TGTGCCAGCAGCGACGGGACAGGGGTATATCAGCCCCAGCATTTT	few	TRBV5-4	TRBJ1-5	TRBD1
CASSWGGRKEPQHF	TGTGCCAGCAGCTGGGGGGGACGGAAGGAGCCCCAGCATTTT	few	TRBV6-1	TRBJ1-5	.